Following are 16 T cell receptor beta chains from one sample sequenced in a study of shared clonotypes between healthy human individuals. Clones were read by immunoSEQ multiplex PCR, and TCRdb kept only the in-frame ones, dropping some. The sample contains roughly 2.2 million clones, around 90% of which appear only once. The sample consisted of naive CD4+ T cells from PBMCs. Subset described: CD45RA+ positively selected. Every receptor here comes from a man aged 18 to 29 in good health. Some clones in this sample may be carry-over from other donors' samples.

This chain uses TRBV5-1 with TRBJ1-2; no definite D call. V was cut by 0 bases and J by 8 bases, with 14 bases left in between. Germline loops: CDR1 SGHRS, CDR2 YFSETQ. The CDR3 extends over 14 amino acids. The CDR3 DNA sequence: TGCGCCAGCAGCTTGGTAGCGGGGAACATGGGCTACACCTTC. It translates to CASSLVAGNMGYTF.

For this clone: The same CDR3 can be traced to other DNA sequences in this sample. This chain uses TRBV5-4 with TRBJ1-1, with 7 bases lining up with TRBD1. V was pared by 0 bases and J by 1 base, with 0 bases of the junction left unmatched. This CDR3 comprises 14 residues. Germline V CDR1 and CDR2: SGHNT, YYREEE (reference sequence). CDR3 loop: CASSLDRGNTEAFF. CDR3 DNA: TGTGCCAGCAGCTTGGACAGGGGGAACACTGAAGCTTTCTTT.

The chain is built from TRBV4-3 and TRBJ2-1; 9 positions agree with TRBD2. J was trimmed by 2 bases and V by 0 bases; bases with no gene match: 8. Per the germline V gene, CDR1 is LGHNA and CDR2 is YSLEER. The CDR3 spans 18 residues. This CDR3 is CASSQDFPSGETYNEQFF. CDR3 sequence (DNA): TGCGCCAGCAGCCAAGATTTCCCTAGCGGGGAGACCTACAATGAGCAGTTCTTC.

CDR3 DNA sequence: TGTGCCAGCAGCCAAGAGTTAGTGGCGTCGGATACGCAGTATTTT. Protein: CASSQELVASDTQYF. This chain links TRBV14 with TRBJ2-3, with D unclear. The CDR3 sequence is 15 residues long. CDR1 and CDR2 from the germline V gene are SGHDN and FVKESK. Between the trimmed V and J ends, which lost 0 bases and 6 bases, there was a span of 13 bases.

The V and J genes are TRBV5-6 and TRBJ2-4, with D perhaps assigned TRBD1 or TRBD2 (5 bases each). The CDR3 sequence is 15 residues long. Germline V lookup: CDR1 SGHDT, CDR2 YYEEEE. V was clipped by 0 bases and J by 8 bases, with 15 bases between them. In nucleotides, the CDR3 is TGTGCCAGCAGCTTGGAGCGTGGGCGAGGGGACATTCAGTACTTC. Its translation is CASSLERGRGDIQYF.

DNA for the CDR3: TGTGCCAGCAGGGGGACTGGAAAAAACATTCAGTACTTC. Encoded protein: CASRGTGKNIQYF. This chain connects TRBV2 to TRBJ2-4; a weak D match, TRBD2 (6 bases). CDR3 length: 13 amino acids. Deletions cut 6 bases from V and 4 bases from J, with 10 bases between. Germline values: CDR1 SNHLY, CDR2 FYNNEI.

The chain couples TRBV10-3 to TRBJ2-3, with 10 nucleotides matching TRBD2. Germline V lookup: CDR1 ENHRY, CDR2 SYGVKD. The length of the CDR3 is 16 residues. J lost 5 bases, V lost 1 base, and 6 bases had no gene match. CDR3 sequence: CAISEFASGRRDTQYF. For the CDR3, the DNA is TGTGCCATCAGTGAGTTTGCTAGCGGGAGACGAGATACGCAGTATTTT.

The gene calls are TRBV30 and TRBJ1-5, with D possibly TRBD1 on 6 matching bases. With 3 bases removed from V and 5 bases from J, the gap between germline ends came to 11 bases. Germline V gene data show CDR1 as GTSNPN and CDR2 as SVGIG (reference sequence). There are 13 residues in the CDR3. CDR3 nucleotide sequence: TGTGCCTGGAGCCTCCGACAGGATCAGCCCCAGCATTTT. It translates to CAWSLRQDQPQHF.

This chain links TRBV29-1 with TRBJ2-3, with a weak D call TRBD2 (5 bases). Trimming removed 4 bases from V and 0 bases from J, with 17 bases in between. Germline CDR1 is SQVTM and CDR2 is ANQGSEA. CDR3 size: 16 residues. The CDR3 loop is CSVAGLADHSTDTQYF. The DNA for the CDR3 is TGCAGCGTTGCCGGCCTAGCTGATCATAGCACAGATACGCAGTATTTT.

The chain combines TRBV5-1 with TRBJ1-3; tentative D call: TRBD1 (5 bases). V was trimmed by 0 bases and J by 0 bases, leaving 13 bases between them. The CDR3 is made up of 17 amino acids. In germline, CDR1 is SGHRS, CDR2 YFSETQ. CDR3 nucleotides: TGCGCCAGCAGCTTGGCCGGGGCAGTCCGCTCTGGAAACACCATATATTTT. This sequence encodes CASSLAGAVRSGNTIYF.

V gene TRBV7-9 combines with J gene TRBJ1-1; D is unclear. Per germline, CDR1 SEHNR and CDR2 FQNEAQ (reference sequence). The length of the CDR3 is 11 residues. The V gene lost 3 bases and the J gene lost 7 bases, with 6 bases spanning the gap. The CDR3 sequence: CASSFGGEAFF. CDR3 DNA sequence: TGTGCCAGCAGCTTCGGCGGTGAAGCTTTCTTT.

The rearrangement joins TRBV4-1 to TRBJ1-5; D uncertain. Germline assignment: CDR1 MGHRA and CDR2 YSYEKL. CDR3 length: 13 amino acids. Between the trimmed V and J ends, which lost 2 bases and 3 bases, there was a span of 5 bases. The CDR3 is CASSQRTNQPQHF. The CDR3, as DNA: TGCGCCAGCAGCCAAAGGACCAATCAGCCCCAGCATTTT.

Comment on this clone: The sample carries other DNA sequences with the same CDR3. V and J are TRBV2 and TRBJ2-5, with D uncertain. Between the trimmed V and J ends, which lost 4 bases and 2 bases, there was a span of 2 bases. This CDR3 is 11 amino acids long. Germline V CDR1 and CDR2: SNHLY, FYNNEI. The CDR3 DNA reads TGTGCCAGCAGTGCACAAGAGACCCAGTACTTC. This translates into CASSAQETQYF.

Of note for this clone: Additional DNA sequences in this sample encode the identical CDR3. V is TRBV6-1 and J is TRBJ1-5; D ambiguous. Germline-derived CDR1 and CDR2 are MNHNS and SASEGT. V was pared by 3 bases and J by 2 bases, with 2 bases between. The CDR3 runs to 12 residues. The CDR3 protein is CASSEGNQPQHF. The CDR3 DNA reads as TGTGCCAGCAGTGAGGGCAATCAGCCCCAGCATTTT.

The rearrangement joins TRBV29-1 to TRBJ2-1; D is uncertain. The CDR3 is 12 amino acids. Germline CDR1 SQVTM, CDR2 ANQGSEA. The V and J ends lost 4 bases and 4 bases respectively, with 8 bases between them. The CDR3 DNA reads TGCAGCGTTGCAGTTAGATACAATGAGCAGTTCTTC. This encodes CSVAVRYNEQFF.

The J gene is TRBJ2-4, the V gene TRBV4-2, with 8 bases matching TRBD2. CDR1 is LGHNA, CDR2 YNFKEQ, per germline. Unmatched junction bases numbered 4, after V lost 0 bases and J lost 0 bases. The CDR3 spans 17 residues. The CDR3 DNA sequence: TGTGCCAGCAGCCAAGAGAGGCGGGAGGTAGCCAAAAACATTCAGTACTTC. It is translated as CASSQERREVAKNIQYF.